This is a list of T cell receptor beta chains from one sample in a study of T cell changes during pregnancy in multiple sclerosis. Clones were sequenced by immunoSEQ multiplex PCR, and TCRdb holds only the in-frame ones, with some missing. The sample lists tens of thousands of clones, approximately 92% occurring once. Source: peripheral blood, taken in the third trimester of pregnancy. The receptors shown here come from a female donor in good health, enrolled as a control in a pregnancy study. CDR3s leave out the opening cysteine and the closing phenylalanine or tryptophan. Each record gives: V gene, clone size, CDR3 protein. Clone size is shown for a subset of rows, as once, few, many or a class of expanded clone.

V gene: TRBV5-5; clone size: -; CDR3 protein: ASSLAGQVTYEQY
V gene: TRBV11-2; clone size: -; CDR3 protein: ASRTTGGPDTQY
V gene: TRBV20-1; clone size: -; CDR3 protein: GWRENEKLF
V gene: TRBV7-8; clone size: -; CDR3 protein: ASSLGQGGSPLH
V gene: TRBV2; clone size: once; CDR3 protein: ASSLTAGGPKTGELF
V gene: TRBV5-1; clone size: -; CDR3 protein: ASSPAGNTQY
V gene: TRBV13; clone size: -; CDR3 protein: ASSLPGESGYT
V gene: TRBV6-5; clone size: -; CDR3 protein: ASSYSVAGAYEQY
V gene: TRBV19; clone size: -; CDR3 protein: ASSTQWGQTSYGYT
V gene: TRBV19; clone size: -; CDR3 protein: ASSRQDYTTDTQY
V gene: TRBV11-1; clone size: -; CDR3 protein: ASSAGQGKGGNEQF
V gene: TRBV7-9; clone size: -; CDR3 protein: ASSFRDSGDQETQY
V gene: TRBV27; clone size: -; CDR3 protein: ASSPYQAGGIAEAF
V gene: TRBV7-9; clone size: -; CDR3 protein: ASSLRGQGTPSYEQY